The present TCR beta chain was sequenced within a study of vaccination effects on CD4 cells after COVID-19 (dated by TCRdb to between 2021 and 2022). Concerning the study at large: Participants received two doses of either the BNT162b2 or the mRNA-1273 mRNA SARS-CoV-2 vaccine. SARS-CoV-2 spike-specific CD4+ TCR repertoires from before and after mRNA vaccination were compared in COVID-19 convalescent patients and in infection-naive vaccine recipients. Altogether, around eleven COVID-19 convalescent patients and a handful of SARS-CoV-2-naive healthy vaccine recipients made up the full study. In the study, cultures from other donors were sequenced using the Oncomine TCR Beta short-read assay on an Illumina iSeq 100. What the research found in general, with its limitations: Among healthy vaccine recipients, nearly all vaccine-induced clones were SARS-CoV-2 mono-reactive, and only 1 of 255 was cross-reactive with common cold coronaviruses. Only a small number of convalescent patients were included, and no early post-infection timepoints were available, which limited the study. At late post-vaccination timepoints, both infection-induced and vaccine-induced clones showed marked clonal contraction, consistent with waning T cell responses.

In the ViraFEST assay, PBMC were stimulated with viral peptide pools, and antigen-specific CD4+ T cell clonotypes were then identified by expansion using TCR sequencing. After approximately 11 days of culture, CD4+ T cells were isolated with the EasySep CD4+ T cell isolation kit. Negative nucleocapsid antibody results before and after vaccination confirmed that the healthy vaccine recipients had no prior SARS-CoV-2 infection. About 2.1 million PBMC per well were cultured in IMDM with roughly 5% human AB serum, around 9.1 IU/ml IL-2 and gentamicin, plus 10 ug/ml peptides. On days 3 and 7, half of the culture medium was replaced with fresh IL-2-containing medium. Unless noted otherwise, every peptide stimulation condition was cultured in triplicate wells. Using Ficoll-Paque Plus gradient centrifugation, PBMC were separated from whole blood and then either used fresh or cryopreserved at -140C. The overlapping peptide pools covered the spike proteins of SARS-CoV-2 as well as those of the common cold coronaviruses HCoV-NL63, HCoV-OC43 and HCoV-229E. The QIAamp micro DNA kit was used to extract genomic DNA from the cultured CD4+ T cells.

The junction carries 8 bases between V and J, which are trimmed by 0 bases and 4 bases respectively. Via the germline V gene (reference sequence), CDR1 is SGHNT and CDR2 YYREEE. The CDR3 starts with the cysteine, ends with the phenylalanine, and has 14 residues. CDR3 DNA only is kept here, 42 bases in frame from base 1. Libraries were built with the immunoSEQ multiplex PCR assay. TCR beta CDR3 sequencing was performed on DNA from the cultured, isolated CD4+ T cells. As for the authors' bioinformatics: Non-productive TCR sequences were removed and reads were trimmed to the CDR3 region, keeping CDR3s of at least 7 amino acids. The MANAFEST web app was used to pick out antigen-specific clonotypes by comparing their expansion in peptide wells with that in reference cultures. To count as positive, a clone had to show expansion at FDR<0.05 compared with the reference and with all other wells, an odds ratio above 5, and a frequency above 0.1% in two replicate wells. A clonotype was defined as cross-reactive if the clonotype was significantly expanded both in SARS-CoV-2 spike wells and in at least one common cold coronavirus spike condition. Using the stringdist R package, CDR3 similarity was measured by Levenshtein distance, and unrooted trees were constructed with ape in R 3.6.1. The immuneACCESS repertoire file appears here via TCRdb, limited to in-frame rearrangements. These files lack a portion of the clones; in checked studies, under half of the deficit traces to unresolved V genes, and the cause of the others is not known. V, J and clone size reflect that table, while D and trimming were determined from the DNA. The sample has 30,000 to 35,000 clones on record, about 80% of them singletons. The ten top clones hold approximately 30% of the sample.

Turning to this clone: Its cognate antigen has yet to be identified. Base qualities are not at hand, and no much larger clone is one base apart.

The clonotype originates from a human donor who received a COVID-19 vaccine. This chain joins TRBV5-4 to TRBJ1-3; the D gene is unclear. Sequenced material: CD4+ T cells from PBMCs cultured with HCoV-OC43 spike peptides, taken before COVID-19 vaccination. The cell subset or site label of this sample denotes: HCoV-OC43 spike overlapping peptide pool stimulation. The sequenced DNA: TGTGCCAGCAGCTTGGGCAACAAAGGAAACACCATATATTTT. The translation is CASSLGNKGNTIYF.